This T cell receptor (beta chain) was captured by sequencing in a study of T cell repertoires in cytomegalovirus infection. Study as a whole: Public signatures in TCR beta pointed to CMV infection and matching HLA type.

This clonotype was counted between two and nine times. Its antigen is not identified. Regarding the study as a whole: Carriers of CMV and the relevant HLA type were discriminated by public TCR beta frequency. Dominating the ex vivo response were TCR beta clonotypes that were CMV-specific and HLA-C-restricted.

TCRdb reanalysed the reads using MiXCR and keeps one entry per CDR3 protein. Of 150,000 to 200,000 distinct CDR3 sequences in the sample, 9.5% are singletons; the top ten hold about 4.6%. The germline V gene has CDR1 SGHVT and CDR2 SQSDAQ. The CDR3 extends over 15 amino acids. Losses at the gene ends were 5 bases for V and 4 bases for J; bases not matched to a gene: 8. The V call is TRBV7-4, the J call TRBJ2-5; 9 nucleotides match TRBD1. The source of this sequence is a human donor in good health (CMV status not recorded). Some clones in this sample may be carry-over from other donors' samples. Source material: PBMCs. CDR3 amino acids: CASSIGQGKSETQYF. The CDR3 coding sequence is TGTGCCAGCAGCATCGGACAGGGGAAATCAGAGACCCAGTACTTC.